The rows below give T cell receptor beta chains drawn from one sample of a study of a mutant IDH1 vaccine in newly diagnosed glioma. Sequenced by immunoSEQ multiplex PCR; TCRdb stores in-frame clones only, minus some. The sample records tens of thousands of clones, just over 90% being singletons. The input for sequencing was PBMCs, taken from a glioma patient treated with radiotherapy, temozolomide or both. All receptors come from a man aged 25 to 40 with glioma. Both conserved end residues are part of each CDR3. The order of the fields is clone size, V gene, J gene, D gene, CDR3 DNA, CDR3 protein. The D gene is left open where the match is weak. The listing skips clone size in some rows; elsewhere it reads once, few, many or a size class.

few,TRBV6-5,TRBJ1-1,.,TGTGCCAGCAGTATAACACAGTTTGGTAAAGCTTTCTTT,CASSITQFGKAFF
.,TRBV28,TRBJ1-5,TRBD1,TGTGCCAGCAGTGGGGACAGGCAGGTATTAAGCAATCAGCCCCAGCATTTT,CASSGDRQVLSNQPQHF
.,TRBV7-9,TRBJ2-7,.,TGTGCCAGCAGCCCGACCCTACAGAGCTCCTACGAGCAGTACTTC,CASSPTLQSSYEQYF
.,TRBV30,TRBJ2-7,.,TGTGCCTGGAGCCCAAATCGGGGCGAGCAGTACTTC,CAWSPNRGEQYF
.,TRBV7-2,TRBJ2-2,.,TGTGCCAGCAGCTTAAACAGCGGGGAGCTGTTTTTT,CASSLNSGELFF
.,TRBV25-1,TRBJ1-2,.,TGTGCCAGCAGTGAATACGGGACCTTCTATGGCTACACCTTC,CASSEYGTFYGYTF
.,TRBV5-6,TRBJ1-2,TRBD1,TGTGCCAGCAGAGATTTTGGGACAGTCTCTAACTATGGCTACACCTTC,CASRDFGTVSNYGYTF
once,TRBV11-2,TRBJ1-1,.,TGTGCCAGCAGCTCCCGGGGGGGACTACGCAATACTGAAGCTTTCTTT,CASSSRGGLRNTEAFF
.,TRBV5-1,TRBJ2-5,.,TGCGCCAGCAGCTTGGAGGACACTCCACACAGGCAGTACTTC,CASSLEDTPHRQYF
.,TRBV14,TRBJ1-3,TRBD1,TGTGCCAGCAGCCCTGAGGGGACAGACTTCGCAATGGAAAACACCATATATTTT,CASSPEGTDFAMENTIYF
.,TRBV5-6,TRBJ1-1,.,TGTGCCAGCAGCTTCACGGGGTTGAACACTGAAGCTTTCTTT,CASSFTGLNTEAFF
.,TRBV27,TRBJ1-4,TRBD1,TGTGCCAGCAGTTTTACAGGGGAAGGTGAAAAACTGTTTTTT,CASSFTGEGEKLFF
.,TRBV18,TRBJ1-1,.,TGTGCCAGCTCACCACTGGGTGAAGCTTTCTTT,CASSPLGEAFF
.,TRBV5-1,TRBJ1-2,.,TGCGCCAGCAGTTGGACGGGAATCCAAGACTATGGCTACACCTTC,CASSWTGIQDYGYTF
.,TRBV5-1,TRBJ2-2,.,TGCGCCAGCAGCTTTACAGGGGAGGGCACCGGGGAGCTGTTTTTT,CASSFTGEGTGELFF
.,TRBV27,TRBJ2-6,TRBD1,TGTGCCAGCAGTCTGGGGACAGCTGGGGCCAACGTCCTGACTTTC,CASSLGTAGANVLTF
.,TRBV9,TRBJ2-7,.,TGTGCCAGCAGCGTAGGATTCGGGGGCCGGGACGAGCAGTACTTC,CASSVGFGGRDEQYF
.,TRBV12-5,TRBJ2-5,.,TGTGCTAGTGGGTCCTGGGAGACCCAGTACTTC,CASGSWETQYF
.,TRBV11-2,TRBJ2-1,TRBD2,TGTGCCAGCAGCTCGCCGGGACTAACCATCGACTACAATGAGCAGTTCTTC,CASSSPGLTIDYNEQFF
.,TRBV7-6,TRBJ1-1,.,TGTGCCAGCAGCTTAGAGTCGCAGGGACTCACTGAAGCTTTCTTT,CASSLESQGLTEAFF
once,TRBV5-8,TRBJ1-2,.,TGTGCCAGCAGCAGGGGGAGGACAAACTATGGCTACACCTTC,CASSRGRTNYGYTF
.,TRBV18,TRBJ2-1,TRBD1,TGTGCCAGCTCACCACCGAGGACAGGAAGCTCCTACAATGAGCAGTTCTTC,CASSPPRTGSSYNEQFF
.,TRBV5-6,TRBJ2-5,.,TGTGCCAGCAGCTTCACCCAAGAGACCCAGTACTTC,CASSFTQETQYF
.,TRBV27,TRBJ1-3,TRBD1,TGTGCCAGCAGGGCGGGACAGGGCTCTGGAAACACCATATATTTT,CASRAGQGSGNTIYF
.,TRBV10-3,TRBJ2-1,.,TGTGCCATCAGTACGCTACAGGGAATACCCTACAATGAGCAGTTCTTC,CAISTLQGIPYNEQFF
few,TRBV16,TRBJ1-2,TRBD1,TGTGCCAGCAGCCAAATGACAGGGAACTATGGCTACACCTTC,CASSQMTGNYGYTF
.,TRBV29-1,TRBJ2-7,TRBD1,TGCAGCGTTAGACAGGGAAACTCCTACGAGCAGTACTTC,CSVRQGNSYEQYF
.,TRBV5-5,TRBJ2-3,.,TGTGCCAGCAGCTTGTTCAGATACACAGATACGCAGTATTTT,CASSLFRYTDTQYF
once,TRBV9,TRBJ2-7,TRBD2,TGTGCCAGCAGCGTAGGATTAGCGGGTCTGGGCAACGAGCAGTACTTC,CASSVGLAGLGNEQYF
.,TRBV7-9,TRBJ1-4,TRBD1,TGTGCCAGCAGCTTAGCGCTGGCAGGGGGAGAAAAACTGTTTTTT,CASSLALAGGEKLFF
.,TRBV29-1,TRBJ2-7,.,TGCAGCGTTCGTTCAGGACAGTCAATTGAGCAGTACTTC,CSVRSGQSIEQYF
.,TRBV15,TRBJ1-1,.,TGTGCCACCAGCAGAGATCCGGGGGTCACTGAAGCTTTCTTT,CATSRDPGVTEAFF
.,TRBV11-2,TRBJ2-2,.,TGTGCCAGCAGCCCCTGGGGCACCGGGGAGCTGTTTTTT,CASSPWGTGELFF
.,TRBV10-3,TRBJ2-7,TRBD1,TGTGCCATCCGTGGGGACAGGGGAACCTACGAGCAGTACTTC,CAIRGDRGTYEQYF
.,TRBV30,TRBJ1-2,.,TGTGCCTGTGGGCAGCTTCAGGGCTACACCTTC,CACGQLQGYTF
.,TRBV9,TRBJ1-2,.,TGTGCCAGCAGCGCCCAGGAGGGGGGTGGCTATGGCTACACCTTC,CASSAQEGGGYGYTF
.,TRBV7-2,TRBJ2-3,.,TGTGCCAGCAGCATAGGACAGAACACAGATACGCAGTATTTT,CASSIGQNTDTQYF